This T cell receptor (beta chain) was identified during a study of PD-1 blockade in classical Hodgkin lymphoma. Regarding the study as a whole: Newly diagnosed and completely responding patients shared comparable baseline diversity.

V lost 0 bases, J lost 4 bases, and 13 bases lay in between. The CDR3 contains 15 residues. Germline lookup yields CDR1 SGHRS and CDR2 YFSETQ. No patient escaped relapse after autologous stem cell transplantation, and brentuximab vedotin exposure varied. In regard to this clone: Its antigen is currently unknown.

Clones were read by immunoSEQ multiplex PCR, and TCRdb kept only the in-frame ones, dropping some. This table has 9,500 to 12,000 clones, approximately 84% appearing once. This clonotype was obtained from a human donor with classical Hodgkin lymphoma. The V call is TRBV5-1, the J call TRBJ1-1; weak D call: TRBD1 (5 bases). Sequenced here: peripheral blood mononuclear cells (PBMCs), sampled at baseline. The CDR3 coding sequence is TGCGCCAGCAGCTTGGTTTCGGGGGGTCCCACTGAAGCTTTCTTT. Translation gives CASSLVSGGPTEAFF.